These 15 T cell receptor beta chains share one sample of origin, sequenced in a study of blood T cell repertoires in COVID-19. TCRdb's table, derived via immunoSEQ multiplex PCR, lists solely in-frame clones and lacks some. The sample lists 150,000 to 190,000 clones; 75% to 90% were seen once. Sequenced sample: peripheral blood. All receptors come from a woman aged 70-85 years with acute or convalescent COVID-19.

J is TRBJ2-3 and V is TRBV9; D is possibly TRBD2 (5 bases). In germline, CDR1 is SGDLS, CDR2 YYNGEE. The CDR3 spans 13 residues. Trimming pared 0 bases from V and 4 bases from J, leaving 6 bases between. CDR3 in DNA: TGTGCCAGCAGCGTAGAGAGGGCAGATACGCAGTATTTT. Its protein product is CASSVERADTQYF.

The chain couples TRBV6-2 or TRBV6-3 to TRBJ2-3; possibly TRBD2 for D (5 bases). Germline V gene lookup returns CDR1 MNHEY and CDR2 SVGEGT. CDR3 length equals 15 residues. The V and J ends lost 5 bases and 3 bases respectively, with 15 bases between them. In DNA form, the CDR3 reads TGTGCCAGCAGTAGCGGACTCATAAGGACAGATACGCAGTATTTT. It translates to CASSSGLIRTDTQYF.

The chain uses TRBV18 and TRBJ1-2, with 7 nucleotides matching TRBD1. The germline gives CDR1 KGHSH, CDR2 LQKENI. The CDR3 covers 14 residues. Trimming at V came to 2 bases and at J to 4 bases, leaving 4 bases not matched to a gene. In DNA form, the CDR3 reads TGTGCCAGCTCACCATCCCCAGGGGGCTATGGCTACACCTTC. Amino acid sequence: CASSPSPGGYGYTF.

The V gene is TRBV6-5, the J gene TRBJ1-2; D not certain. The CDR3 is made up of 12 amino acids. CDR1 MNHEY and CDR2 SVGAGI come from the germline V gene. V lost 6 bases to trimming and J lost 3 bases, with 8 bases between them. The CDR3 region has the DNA TGTGCCAGCAGATCCCATGACTATGGCTACACCTTC. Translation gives CASRSHDYGYTF.

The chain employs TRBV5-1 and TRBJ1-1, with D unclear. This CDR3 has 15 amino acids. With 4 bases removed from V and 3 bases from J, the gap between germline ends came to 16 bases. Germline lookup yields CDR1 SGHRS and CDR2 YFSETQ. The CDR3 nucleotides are TGCGCCAGCAGCCCCGAGGAGCCCTTCTACACTGAAGCTTTCTTT. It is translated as CASSPEEPFYTEAFF.

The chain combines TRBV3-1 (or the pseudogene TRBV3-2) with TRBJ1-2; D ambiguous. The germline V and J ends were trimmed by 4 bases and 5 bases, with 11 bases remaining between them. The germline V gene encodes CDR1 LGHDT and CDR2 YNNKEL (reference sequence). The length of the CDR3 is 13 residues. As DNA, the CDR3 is TGTGCCAGCAGCCCCCGGGGTTTGTATGGCTACACCTTC. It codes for CASSPRGLYGYTF.

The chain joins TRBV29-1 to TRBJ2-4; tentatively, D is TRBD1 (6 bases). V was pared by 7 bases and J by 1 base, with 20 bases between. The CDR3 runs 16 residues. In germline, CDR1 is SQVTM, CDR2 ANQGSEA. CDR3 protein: CSARTLTGNAKNIQYF. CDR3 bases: TGCAGCGCGAGGACCCTTACAGGGAATGCCAAAAACATTCAGTACTTC.

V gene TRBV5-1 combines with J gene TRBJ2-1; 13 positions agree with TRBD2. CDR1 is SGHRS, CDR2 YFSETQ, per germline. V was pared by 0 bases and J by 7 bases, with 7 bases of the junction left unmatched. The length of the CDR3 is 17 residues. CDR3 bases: TGCGCCAGCAGCTTGGCCGGGACTAGCGGGGTTTCGAATGAGCAGTTCTTC. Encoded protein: CASSLAGTSGVSNEQFF.

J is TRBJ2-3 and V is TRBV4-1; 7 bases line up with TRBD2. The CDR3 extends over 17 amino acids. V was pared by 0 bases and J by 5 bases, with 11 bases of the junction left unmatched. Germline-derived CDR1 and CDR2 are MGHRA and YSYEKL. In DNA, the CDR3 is TGCGCCAGCAGCCAAGACCCTCATCGGGGGGATAGAGATACGCAGTATTTT. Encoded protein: CASSQDPHRGDRDTQYF.

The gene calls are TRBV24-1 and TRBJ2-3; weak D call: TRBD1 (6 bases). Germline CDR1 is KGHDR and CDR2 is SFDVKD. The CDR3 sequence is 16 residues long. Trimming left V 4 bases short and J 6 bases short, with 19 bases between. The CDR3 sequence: CATSDPTGRGYDTQYF. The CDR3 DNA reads TGTGCCACCAGTGACCCAACAGGGAGAGGGTATGATACGCAGTATTTT.

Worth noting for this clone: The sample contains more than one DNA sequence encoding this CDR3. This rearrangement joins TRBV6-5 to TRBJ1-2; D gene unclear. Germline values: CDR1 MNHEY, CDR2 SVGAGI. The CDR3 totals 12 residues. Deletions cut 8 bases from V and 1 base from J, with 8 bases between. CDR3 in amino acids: CASSYRNYGYTF. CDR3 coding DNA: TGTGCCAGCTCGTATCGTAACTATGGCTACACCTTC.

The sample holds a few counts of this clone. CDR3 amino acids: CASSARQGGNYNEQFF. The CDR3 DNA reads as TGTGCCAGCAGCGCGCGACAGGGGGGTAATTACAATGAGCAGTTCTTC. This chain uses TRBV11-2 with TRBJ2-1; 9 bases agree with TRBD1. The CDR3 consists of 16 residues. V gave up 5 bases and J gave up 4 bases; unmatched junction bases: 9. Germline V gene data show CDR1 as SGHAT and CDR2 as FQNNGV.

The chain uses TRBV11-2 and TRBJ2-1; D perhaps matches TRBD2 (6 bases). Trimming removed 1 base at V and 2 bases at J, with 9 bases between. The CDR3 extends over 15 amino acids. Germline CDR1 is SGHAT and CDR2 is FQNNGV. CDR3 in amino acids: CASSLAGGPYNEQFF. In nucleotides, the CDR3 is TGTGCCAGCAGCTTAGCCGGGGGACCCTACAATGAGCAGTTCTTC.

CDR3 region: CSVQGPQPQHF. DNA of the CDR3: TGCAGCGTACAGGGCCCTCAGCCCCAGCATTTT. The chain joins TRBV29-1 to TRBJ1-5, with a weak D call TRBD1 (6 bases). The CDR3 extends over 11 amino acids. Trimming took 6 bases from V and 6 from J, leaving 9 bases between them. The germline gives CDR1 SQVTM, CDR2 ANQGSEA. The full variable domain, rest sourced from reference TRBV29-1 and TRBJ1-5, is SAVISQKPSRDICQRGTSLTIQCQVDSQVTMMFWYRQQPGQSLTLIATANQGSEATYESGFVIDKFPISRPNLTFSTLTVSNMSPEDSSIYLCSVQGPQPQHFGDGTRLSIL.

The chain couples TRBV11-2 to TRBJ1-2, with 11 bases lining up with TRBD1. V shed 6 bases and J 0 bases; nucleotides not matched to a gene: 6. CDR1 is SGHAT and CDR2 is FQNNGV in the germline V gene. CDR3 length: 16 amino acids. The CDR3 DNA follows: TGTGCCAGCAGTTCGGGACAGGGGGGAGCTAACTATGGCTACACCTTC. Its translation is CASSSGQGGANYGYTF.